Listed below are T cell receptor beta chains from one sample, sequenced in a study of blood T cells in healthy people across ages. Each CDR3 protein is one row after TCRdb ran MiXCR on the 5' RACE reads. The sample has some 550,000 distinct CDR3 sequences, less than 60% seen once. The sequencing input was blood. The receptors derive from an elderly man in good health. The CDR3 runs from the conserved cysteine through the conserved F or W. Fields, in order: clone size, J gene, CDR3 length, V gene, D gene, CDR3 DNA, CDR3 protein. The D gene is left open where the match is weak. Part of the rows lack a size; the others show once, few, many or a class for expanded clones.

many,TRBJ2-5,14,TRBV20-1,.,TGCAGTGCTAGAGACGGGACAATCCAAGAGACCCAGTACTTC,CSARDGTIQETQYF
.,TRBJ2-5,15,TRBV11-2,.,TGTGCCAGCAGCTTAGGGACCCGACGAGGAAATGAGCAGTACTTC,CASSLGTRRGNEQYF
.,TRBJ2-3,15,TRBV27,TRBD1,TGTGCCAGCAGCCGCCCAGGGGGCGGGACAGATACGCAGTATTTT,CASSRPGGGTDTQYF
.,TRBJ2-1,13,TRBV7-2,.,TGTGCCAGCAGCTTAGGTCCCAGGGATGAGCAGTTCTTC,CASSLGPRDEQFF
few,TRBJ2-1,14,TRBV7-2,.,TGTGCCAGCAGCTTAGGGACAGACCACAATGAGCAGTTCTTC,CASSLGTDHNEQFF
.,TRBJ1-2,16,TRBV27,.,TGTGCCAGCAGTTTAGTTGGGGGCTCAGCTAACTATGGCTACACCTTC,CASSLVGGSANYGYTF
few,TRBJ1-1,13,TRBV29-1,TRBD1,TGCAGCTCGCACAGGGGGCAGAACACTGAAGCTTTCTTT,CSSHRGQNTEAFF
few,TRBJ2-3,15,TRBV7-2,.,TGTGCCAGCAGGAACCGGGACTGGTACACAGATACGCAGTATTTT,CASRNRDWYTDTQYF
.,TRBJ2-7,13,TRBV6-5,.,TGTGCCAACAGTTACTCGGACGGTTACGAGCAGTACTTC,CANSYSDGYEQYF
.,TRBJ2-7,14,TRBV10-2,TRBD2,TGCGCCAGCAGCGAACTAGCGGGAGTATCCGAGCAGTACTTC,CASSELAGVSEQYF
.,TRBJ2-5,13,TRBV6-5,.,TGTGCCAGCAGTTACAGTACACCAGAAACCCAGTACTTC,CASSYSTPETQYF
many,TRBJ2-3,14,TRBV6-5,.,TGTGCCAGCAGTTATGCGGTTAGCACAGATACGCAGTATTTT,CASSYAVSTDTQYF
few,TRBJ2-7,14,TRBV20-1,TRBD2,TGCAGTGCTCTCAGGACTAGCGCAACCTACGAGCAGTACTTC,CSALRTSATYEQYF
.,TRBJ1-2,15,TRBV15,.,TGTGCCACCAGCAGAGACCCACAACCGAACTATGGCTACACCTTC,CATSRDPQPNYGYTF
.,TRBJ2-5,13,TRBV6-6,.,TGTACCAGCAGAGACTCTAAGGTCGGTGAGCAGTACTTC,CTSRDSKVGEQYF
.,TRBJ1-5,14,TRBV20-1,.,TGCAGTGCTAGGAAAGGGGGTAGCAATCAGCCCCAGCATTTT,CSARKGGSNQPQHF